The clone carrying this TCR beta chain turned up a few times. Its target is unknown. The V gene end was trimmed by 3 bases and the J gene end by 1 base; junction bases not matched to a gene: 8. CDR3 size: 16 residues. Germline lookup yields CDR1 SQVTM and CDR2 ANQGSEA. Quantitative 5'-RACE with molecular barcodes produced the TCR beta libraries. TCRdb recomputed calls from the 5' RACE reads with MiXCR, one row per CDR3 protein. This table has around 480,000 distinct CDR3 sequences, 17% appearing once. The data are from a study of CD8 T cells in ankylosing spondylitis. Study-wide findings and caveats: Seven to nine highly homologous variants made up a TCR beta motif, and this motif appeared characteristic of ankylosing spondylitis blood. Clones tied to disease were said to be significantly enriched in matched ankylosing spondylitis synovial fluid. Disease-linked clones were found to be CD8+ and relatively rare in peripheral blood.

The rearrangement links TRBV29-1 to TRBJ2-1; 8 bases map to TRBD2. The source material was blood, either unsorted or a sorted T cell fraction (not recorded which). The source of this sequence is a male donor with ankylosing spondylitis. This chain's CDR3 is CSVELGLAGSYNEQFF. CDR3 nucleotide sequence: TGCAGCGTTGAGCTCGGGTTAGCGGGGTCCTACAATGAGCAGTTCTTC.